This T cell receptor (beta chain) stems from a study of T cells in Graves' hyperthyroidism and ophthalmopathy. The wider study: Staff took peripheral blood when the initial diagnosis was made, before any treatment began.

TCR beta CDR3 sequences were amplified from RNA transcripts. During a first-round RT-PCR of the TCR CDR3, the HTBI primer set was used. TCRdb used MiXCR to reprocess the multiplex PCR reads, holding one entry per CDR3 protein. The table includes roughly 560,000 distinct CDR3 sequences, roughly 14% detected once. Lactation, pregnancy, other autoimmune disease or uncontrolled infection excluded patients. Germline assignment: CDR1 SGHRS and CDR2 YFSETQ. The CDR3 is 16 residues long. Trimming took 4 bases from V and 0 from J; bases not matched to a gene: 8. The sequenced sample was blood. The rearrangement joins TRBV5-1 to TRBJ2-7, with TRBD1 matching 9 bases. The origin of this receptor is a middle-aged woman with Graves' ophthalmopathy. CDR3 loop: CASSKKQGASSYEQYF. The DNA for the CDR3 is TGCGCCAGCAGCAAAAAACAGGGGGCCTCCTCCTACGAGCAGTACTTC.